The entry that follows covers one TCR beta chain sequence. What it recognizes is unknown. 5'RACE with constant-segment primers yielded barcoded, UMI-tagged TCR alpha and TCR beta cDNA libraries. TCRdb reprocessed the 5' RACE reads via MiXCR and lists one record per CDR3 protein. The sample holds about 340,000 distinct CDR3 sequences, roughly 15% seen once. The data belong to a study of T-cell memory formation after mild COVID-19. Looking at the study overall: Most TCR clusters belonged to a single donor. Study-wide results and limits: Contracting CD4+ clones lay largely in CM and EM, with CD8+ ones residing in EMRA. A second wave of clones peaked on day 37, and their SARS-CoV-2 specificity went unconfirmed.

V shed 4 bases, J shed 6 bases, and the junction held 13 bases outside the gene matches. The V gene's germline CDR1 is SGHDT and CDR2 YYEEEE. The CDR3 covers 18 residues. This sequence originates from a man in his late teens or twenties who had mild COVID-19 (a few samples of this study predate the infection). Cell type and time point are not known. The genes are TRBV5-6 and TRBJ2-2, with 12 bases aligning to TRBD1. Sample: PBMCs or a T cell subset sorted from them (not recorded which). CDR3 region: CASSRGTGGGLVAGELFF. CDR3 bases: TGTGCCAGCAGCCGCGGGACAGGGGGCGGATTGGTTGCCGGGGAGCTGTTTTTT.